This T cell receptor (beta chain) was obtained from a study of blood T cell repertoires in COVID-19 (dated by TCRdb to 2020 to 2022). Regarding the research as a whole: The collaborator samples originated in the United States, Italy and Spain and spanned the acute and convalescent phases of COVID-19. The material from the prospective study consisted of cDNA or gDNA derived from T cells, B-cell-depleted T cells, or PBMCs. The dataset comprised deeply sampled blood TCRbeta repertoires from subjects exposed to, actively infected with, or recovered from COVID-19. The repertoires were made available in a free public database intended to serve as a resource for research on the immune response to SARS-CoV-2. Samples came from the ongoing ImmuneRACE study (first 160 participants) plus 1,254 subjects from 6 global collaborators. Nearly every sample came with metadata listing a de-identified subject ID, COVID-19 status, age in years and sex. Where HLA class I and class II types were available, the types were taken from metadata supplied by the sample provider, not from assay-based typing. The study at large found these results: The quantity of clinical and demographic metadata differed by source and by participant and was supplied without curation.

TCRbeta CDR3 regions were amplified from genomic DNA using the immunoSEQ Assay, a bias-controlled multiplex PCR. The original pipeline was this. Nucleated cell counts per sample were estimated from amplification of reference gene primers within the assay. To quantify the absolute abundance of each unique TCRbeta CDR3 rearrangement, sequence reads were collapsed and filtered. For each sample, productive Simpson clonality was calculated by taking the square root of Simpson's diversity index across productive rearrangements. Not all clones reach the TCRdb copy of this immuneACCESS table, which keeps in-frame sequences only. Checked studies attribute under half of the gap to unresolved V genes and leave the rest unexplained. D and trimming were read from the DNA, whereas the V and J calls and clone size are those reported in that table. This sample is represented by around 46,000 clones; roughly 82% of them were singletons. Clones ranked in the top ten supply around 7% of the sample.

Collaborating institutions collected whole blood in K2EDTA tubes following their own protocols. For TCRbeta analysis, collaborator samples were shipped as frozen whole blood, as isolated PBMCs, or as DNA extracted from either sample type. Inclusive of the bounding cysteine and phenylalanine, the CDR3 is 16 residues long. The DNA shown is the 48-base CDR3, in frame from base 1. Trimmed from V: 2 bases; trimmed from J: 4 bases; junction bases lacking a gene match: 3. CDR1 and CDR2, per the germline V gene, are SGHRS and YFSETQ. Comment on this clone: What antigen it recognizes has not been identified. No base quality information exists; no much larger clone differs at one position.

Sample: peripheral blood. This TCR came from a man aged 35-49 years with acute or convalescent COVID-19. Recombination linked TRBV5-1 to TRBJ2-2, with 12 junctional bases fitting TRBD2. In nucleotide form, the sequence is TGCGCCAGCAGCTTCGGACTAGCGGGGAGCACCGGGGAGCTGTTTTTT. Translated, it reads CASSFGLAGSTGELFF.